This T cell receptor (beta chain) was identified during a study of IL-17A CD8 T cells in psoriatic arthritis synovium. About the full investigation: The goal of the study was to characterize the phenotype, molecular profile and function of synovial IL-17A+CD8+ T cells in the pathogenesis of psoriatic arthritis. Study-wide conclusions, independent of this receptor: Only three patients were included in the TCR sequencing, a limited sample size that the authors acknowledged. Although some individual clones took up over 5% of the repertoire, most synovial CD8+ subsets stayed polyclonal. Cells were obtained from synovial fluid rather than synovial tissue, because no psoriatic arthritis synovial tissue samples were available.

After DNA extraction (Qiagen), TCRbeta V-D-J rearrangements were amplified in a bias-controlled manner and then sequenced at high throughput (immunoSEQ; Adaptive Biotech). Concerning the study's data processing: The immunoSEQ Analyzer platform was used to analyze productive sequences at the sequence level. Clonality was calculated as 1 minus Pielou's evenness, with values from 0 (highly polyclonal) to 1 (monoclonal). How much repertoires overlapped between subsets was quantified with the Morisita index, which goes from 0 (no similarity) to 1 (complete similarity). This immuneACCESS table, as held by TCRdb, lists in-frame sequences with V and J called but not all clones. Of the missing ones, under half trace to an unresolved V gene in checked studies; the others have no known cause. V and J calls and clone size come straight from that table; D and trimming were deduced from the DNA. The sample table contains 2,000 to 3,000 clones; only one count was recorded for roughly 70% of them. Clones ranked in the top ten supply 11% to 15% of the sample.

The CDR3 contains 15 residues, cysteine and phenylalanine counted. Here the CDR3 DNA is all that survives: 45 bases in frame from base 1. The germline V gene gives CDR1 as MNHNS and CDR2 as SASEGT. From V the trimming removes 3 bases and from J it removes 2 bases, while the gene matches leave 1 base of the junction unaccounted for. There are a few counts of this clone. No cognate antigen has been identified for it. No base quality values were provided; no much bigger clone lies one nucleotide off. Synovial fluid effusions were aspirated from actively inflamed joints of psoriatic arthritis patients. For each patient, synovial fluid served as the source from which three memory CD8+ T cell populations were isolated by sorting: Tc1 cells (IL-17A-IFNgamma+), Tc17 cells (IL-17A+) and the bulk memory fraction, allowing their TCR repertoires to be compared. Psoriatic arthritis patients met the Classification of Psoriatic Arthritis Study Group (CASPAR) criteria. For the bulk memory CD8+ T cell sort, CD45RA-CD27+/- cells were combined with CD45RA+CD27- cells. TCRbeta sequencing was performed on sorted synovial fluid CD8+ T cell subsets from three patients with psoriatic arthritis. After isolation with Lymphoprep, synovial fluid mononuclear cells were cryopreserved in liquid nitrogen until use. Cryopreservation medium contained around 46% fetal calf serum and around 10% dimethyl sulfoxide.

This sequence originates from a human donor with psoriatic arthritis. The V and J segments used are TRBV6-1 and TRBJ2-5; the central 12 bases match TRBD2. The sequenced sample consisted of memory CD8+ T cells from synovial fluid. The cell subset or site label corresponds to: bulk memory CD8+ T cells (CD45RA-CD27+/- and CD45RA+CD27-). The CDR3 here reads CASSDLAGGQETQYF. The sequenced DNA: TGTGCCAGCAGTGACCTAGCGGGGGGGCAAGAGACCCAGTACTTC.